This T cell receptor beta chain is drawn from a study of control samples from healthy donors and cancer patients (TCRdb year 2020). Deletion took 7 bases off V and 0 bases off J, with a span of 10 bases between the germline ends. The CDR3 runs 14 amino acids, cysteine and phenylalanine included. Just the 42-base CDR3 DNA is kept, in frame starting at base 1. The germline V gene sets CDR1 to MDHEN and CDR2 to SYDVKM. Comments on this clone: The antigen it recognizes is unknown. Base qualities are not provided; no much larger clone lies one nucleotide away.

The library was made by the immunoSEQ multiplex PCR assay. This is the immuneACCESS table as TCRdb keeps it, with only in-frame sequences that have V and J called. A part of the clones is gone; compared with another copy, unresolved V genes explain less than half, and the rest is unexplained. This sample lists 150,000 or so clones; 92% were detected once. The ten biggest clones cover 0.65% to 0.75% of the sample. The receptor was isolated from a woman aged 25 to 39 in good health. Sequencing was carried out using blood. The receptor chain draws on TRBV28 and TRBJ2-4; TRBD1 is a weak D gene call, 5 bases matching. The CDR3 protein is CASTYRKAKNIQYF. The bases are TGTGCCAGCACATACAGGAAAGCCAAAAACATTCAGTACTTC. The reference TRBV28 and TRBJ2-4 proteins fill in what lies around the CDR3, so the full variable domain reads DVKVTQSSRYLVKRTGEKVFLECVQDMDHENMFWYRQDPGLGLRLIYFSYDVKMKEKGDIPEGYSVSREKKERFSLILESASTNQTSMYLCASTYRKAKNIQYFGAGTRLSVL.